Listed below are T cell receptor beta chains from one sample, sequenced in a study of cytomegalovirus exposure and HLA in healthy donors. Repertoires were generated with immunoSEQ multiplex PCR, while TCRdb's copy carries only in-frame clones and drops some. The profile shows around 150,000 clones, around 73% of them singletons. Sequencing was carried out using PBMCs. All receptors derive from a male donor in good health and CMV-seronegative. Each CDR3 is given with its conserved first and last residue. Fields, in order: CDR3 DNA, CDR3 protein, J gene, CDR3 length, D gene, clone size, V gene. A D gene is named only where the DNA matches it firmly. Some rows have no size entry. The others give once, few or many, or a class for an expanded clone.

DNA: TGTGCCAGCAGCCCAGGTATTACCCTTGACAATCAGCCCCAGCATTTT
CDR3: CASSPGITLDNQPQHF
J: TRBJ1-5
length: 16
D: -
size: -
V: TRBV6-6

DNA: TGTGCCAGCACTCAGCGGGGTGACAGGAGCACAGATACGCAGTATTTT
CDR3: CASTQRGDRSTDTQYF
J: TRBJ2-3
length: 16
D: -
size: -
V: TRBV9

DNA: TGTGCCAGCAGTTTAGGACGGAGGGACACTGAAGCTTTCTTT
CDR3: CASSLGRRDTEAFF
J: TRBJ1-1
length: 14
D: -
size: -
V: TRBV28

DNA: TGTGCCAGCTCTCTTAGGACAGGGGACTATGGCTACACCTTC
CDR3: CASSLRTGDYGYTF
J: TRBJ1-2
length: 14
D: TRBD1
size: few
V: TRBV18

DNA: TGTGCCAGCAGCTTAGCCGACATGAACACTGAAGCTTTCTTT
CDR3: CASSLADMNTEAFF
J: TRBJ1-1
length: 14
D: -
size: -
V: TRBV13

DNA: TGTGCCAGCAGTTTATTCAGGTTTAACACTGAAGCTTTCTTT
CDR3: CASSLFRFNTEAFF
J: TRBJ1-1
length: 14
D: -
size: once
V: TRBV27

DNA: TGCGCCAGCAGCCAGATCGTAGCGGGAGAGGGCAATGAGCAGTTCTTC
CDR3: CASSQIVAGEGNEQFF
J: TRBJ2-1
length: 16
D: TRBD2
size: -
V: TRBV4-3

DNA: TGTGCCAGCAGTCCCCTAGCGGGAGTGGCGGAGACCCAGTACTTC
CDR3: CASSPLAGVAETQYF
J: TRBJ2-5
length: 15
D: TRBD2
size: once
V: TRBV27

DNA: TGTGCCAGCAGCCACGCGAAGGACGGGAGTAGCACAGATACGCAGTATTTT
CDR3: CASSHAKDGSSTDTQYF
J: TRBJ2-3
length: 17
D: -
size: -
V: TRBV4-2

DNA: TGCGCCAGCAGCCCCAGGACTAGCGGGGGTGGAGAGACCCAGTACTTC
CDR3: CASSPRTSGGGETQYF
J: TRBJ2-5
length: 16
D: TRBD2
size: few
V: TRBV4-1

DNA: TGTGCCAGCAGCTCCACAGAATTCCAAGAGACCCAGTACTTC
CDR3: CASSSTEFQETQYF
J: TRBJ2-5
length: 14
D: -
size: -
V: TRBV11-2

DNA: TGTGCCAGCAGCAGTACCGGGACTAGGGCTTCCTACGAGCAGTACTTC
CDR3: CASSSTGTRASYEQYF
J: TRBJ2-7
length: 16
D: TRBD2
size: few
V: TRBV5-6

DNA: TGTGCCAGCAGTTTATGGGCCGGGAACTCTGGAAACACCATATATTTT
CDR3: CASSLWAGNSGNTIYF
J: TRBJ1-3
length: 16
D: -
size: -
V: TRBV28

DNA: TGTGCCAGCAGCTTACTGGGCGGGAACACACACAATGAGCAGTTCTTC
CDR3: CASSLLGGNTHNEQFF
J: TRBJ2-1
length: 16
D: -
size: -
V: TRBV7-3

DNA: TGTGCCAGTAGTATCGGGAGCGGGGCCGGCCCCTCCTACGAGCAGTACTTC
CDR3: CASSIGSGAGPSYEQYF
J: TRBJ2-7
length: 17
D: TRBD2
size: -
V: TRBV19

DNA: TGTGCCAGCAGCGTTAGAATCGGACACCTTGACTCCGAGCAGTACTTC
CDR3: CASSVRIGHLDSEQYF
J: TRBJ2-7
length: 16
D: -
size: once
V: TRBV9